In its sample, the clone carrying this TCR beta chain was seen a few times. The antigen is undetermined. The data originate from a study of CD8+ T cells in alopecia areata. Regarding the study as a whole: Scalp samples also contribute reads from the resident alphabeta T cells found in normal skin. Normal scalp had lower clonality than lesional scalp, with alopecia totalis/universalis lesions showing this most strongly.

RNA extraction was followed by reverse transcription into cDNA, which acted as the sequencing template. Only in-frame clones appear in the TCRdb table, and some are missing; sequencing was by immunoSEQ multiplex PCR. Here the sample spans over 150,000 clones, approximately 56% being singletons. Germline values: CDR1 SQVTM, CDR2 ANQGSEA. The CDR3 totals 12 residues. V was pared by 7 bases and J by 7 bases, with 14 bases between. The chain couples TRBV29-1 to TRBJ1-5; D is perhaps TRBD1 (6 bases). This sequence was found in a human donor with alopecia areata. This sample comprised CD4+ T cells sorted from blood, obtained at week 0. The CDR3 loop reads CSGGDQGQPQHF. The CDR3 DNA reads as TGCAGCGGTGGGGACCAGGGGCAGCCCCAGCATTTT.